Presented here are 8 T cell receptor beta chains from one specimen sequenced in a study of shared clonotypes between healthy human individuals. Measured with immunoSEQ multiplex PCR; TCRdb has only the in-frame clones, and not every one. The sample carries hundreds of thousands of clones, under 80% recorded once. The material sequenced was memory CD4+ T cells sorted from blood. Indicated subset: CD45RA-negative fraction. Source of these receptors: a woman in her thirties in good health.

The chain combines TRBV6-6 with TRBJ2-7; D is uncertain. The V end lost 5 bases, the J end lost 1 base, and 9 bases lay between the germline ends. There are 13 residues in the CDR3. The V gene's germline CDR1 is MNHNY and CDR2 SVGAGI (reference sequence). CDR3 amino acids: CASSRSESYEQYF. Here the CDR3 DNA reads TGTGCCAGCAGTCGATCAGAGTCCTACGAGCAGTACTTC.

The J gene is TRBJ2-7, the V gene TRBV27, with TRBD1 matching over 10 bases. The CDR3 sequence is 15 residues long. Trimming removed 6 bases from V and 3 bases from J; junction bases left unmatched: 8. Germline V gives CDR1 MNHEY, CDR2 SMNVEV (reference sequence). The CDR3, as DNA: TGTGCCAGCAGCCGCCGGGGACAGGGGATCTACGAGCAGTACTTC. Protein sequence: CASSRRGQGIYEQYF.

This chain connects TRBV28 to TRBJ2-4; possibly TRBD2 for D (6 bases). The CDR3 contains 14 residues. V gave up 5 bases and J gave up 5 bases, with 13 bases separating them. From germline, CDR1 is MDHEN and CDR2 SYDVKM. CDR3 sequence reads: CASSPGGVENIQYF. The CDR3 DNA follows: TGTGCCAGCAGTCCCGGCGGGGTCGAAAACATTCAGTACTTC.

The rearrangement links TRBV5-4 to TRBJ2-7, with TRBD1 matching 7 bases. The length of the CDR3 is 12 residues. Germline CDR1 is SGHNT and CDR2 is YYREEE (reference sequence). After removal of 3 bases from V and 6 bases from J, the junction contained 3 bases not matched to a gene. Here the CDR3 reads CASSWDSGEQYF. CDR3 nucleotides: TGTGCCAGCAGCTGGGACAGTGGCGAGCAGTACTTC.

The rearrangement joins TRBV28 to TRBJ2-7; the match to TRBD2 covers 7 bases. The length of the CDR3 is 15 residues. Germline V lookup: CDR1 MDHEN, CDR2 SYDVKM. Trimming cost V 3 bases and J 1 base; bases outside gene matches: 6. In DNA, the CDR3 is TGTGCCAGCAGTTTTTTCACTAGCGATTCCTACGAGCAGTACTTC. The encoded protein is CASSFFTSDSYEQYF.

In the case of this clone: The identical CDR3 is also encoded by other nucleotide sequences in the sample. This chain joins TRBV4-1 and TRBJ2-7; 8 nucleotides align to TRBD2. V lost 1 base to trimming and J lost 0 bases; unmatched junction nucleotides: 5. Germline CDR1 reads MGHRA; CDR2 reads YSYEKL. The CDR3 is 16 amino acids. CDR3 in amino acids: CASSQGPLAGSYEQYF. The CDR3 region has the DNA TGCGCCAGCAGCCAAGGTCCTCTAGCGGGCTCCTACGAGCAGTACTTC.

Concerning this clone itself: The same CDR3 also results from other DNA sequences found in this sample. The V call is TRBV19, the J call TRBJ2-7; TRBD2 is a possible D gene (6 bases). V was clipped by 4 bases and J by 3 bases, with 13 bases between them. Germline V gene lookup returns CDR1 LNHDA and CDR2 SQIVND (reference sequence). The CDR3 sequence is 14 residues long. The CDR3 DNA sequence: TGTGCCAGTAGTAGGCAAGCGGGTGGCTACGAGCAGTACTTC. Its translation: CASSRQAGGYEQYF.

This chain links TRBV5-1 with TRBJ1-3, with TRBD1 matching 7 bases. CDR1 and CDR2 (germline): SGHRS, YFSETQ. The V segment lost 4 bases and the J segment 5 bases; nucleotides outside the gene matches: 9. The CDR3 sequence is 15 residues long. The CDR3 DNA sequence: TGCGCCAGCAGCGGGACCGGGACAGCGCGAAACACCATATATTTT. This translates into CASSGTGTARNTIYF.